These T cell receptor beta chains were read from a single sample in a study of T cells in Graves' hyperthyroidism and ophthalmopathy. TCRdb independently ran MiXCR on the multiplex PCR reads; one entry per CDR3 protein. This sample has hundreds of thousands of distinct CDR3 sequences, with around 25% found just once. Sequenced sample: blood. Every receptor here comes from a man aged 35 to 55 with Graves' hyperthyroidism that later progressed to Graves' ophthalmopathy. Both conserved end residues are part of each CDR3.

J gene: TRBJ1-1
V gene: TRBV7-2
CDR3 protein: CASNRAGTANTEAFF

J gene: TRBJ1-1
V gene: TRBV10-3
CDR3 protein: CATALATDTEAFF

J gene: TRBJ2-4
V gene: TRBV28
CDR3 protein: CASRGEQGENIQYF

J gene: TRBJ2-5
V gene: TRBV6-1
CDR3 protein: CASSDDPAGKTQYF

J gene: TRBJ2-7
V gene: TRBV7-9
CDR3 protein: CASSSLGDSPYEQYF

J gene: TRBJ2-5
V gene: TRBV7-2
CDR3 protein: CASNRRLGGQETQYF

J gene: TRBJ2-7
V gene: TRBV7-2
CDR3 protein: CASSLAWGTNYEQYF

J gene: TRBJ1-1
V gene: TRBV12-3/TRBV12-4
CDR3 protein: CASKAGIEAFF

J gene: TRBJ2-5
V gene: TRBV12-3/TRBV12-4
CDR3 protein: CASSFQSVRVGTQYF

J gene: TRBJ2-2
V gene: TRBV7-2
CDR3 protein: CASSPTRTNTGELFF

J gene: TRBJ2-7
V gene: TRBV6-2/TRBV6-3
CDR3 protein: CASSPRGLAGRNYEQYF

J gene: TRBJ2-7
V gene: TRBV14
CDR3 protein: CACSRQITYEQYF

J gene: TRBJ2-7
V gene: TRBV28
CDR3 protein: CASSVLRDEQYF

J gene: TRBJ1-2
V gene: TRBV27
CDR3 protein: CASSRDNLYGYTF

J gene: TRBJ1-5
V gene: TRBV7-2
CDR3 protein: CASSRTGGNNQPQHF

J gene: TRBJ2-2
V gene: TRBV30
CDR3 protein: CAWSPLAAAGELFF

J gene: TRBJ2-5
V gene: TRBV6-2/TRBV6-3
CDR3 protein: CASRSGQGKETQYF

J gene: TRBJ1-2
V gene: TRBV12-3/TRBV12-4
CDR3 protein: CASSDPRRGANYGYTF

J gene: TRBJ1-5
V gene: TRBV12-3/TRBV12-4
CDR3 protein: CASSFGGSNQPQHF

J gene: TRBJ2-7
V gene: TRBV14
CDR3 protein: CASSWREGFYEQYF

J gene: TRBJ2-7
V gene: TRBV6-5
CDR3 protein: CASSSGTVTYYEQYF

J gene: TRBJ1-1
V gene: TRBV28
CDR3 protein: CASHGGGTGKSTEAFF

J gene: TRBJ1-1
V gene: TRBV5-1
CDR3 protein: CASSDRQNTEAFF

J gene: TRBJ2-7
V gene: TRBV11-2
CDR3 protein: CASSIPGQGLYEQYF

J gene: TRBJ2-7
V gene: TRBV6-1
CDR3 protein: CASIPFGNSLYEQYF

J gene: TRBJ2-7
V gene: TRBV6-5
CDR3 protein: CASQGREPYEQYF

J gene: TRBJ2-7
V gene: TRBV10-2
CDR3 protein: CASSTTGAGSYEQYF

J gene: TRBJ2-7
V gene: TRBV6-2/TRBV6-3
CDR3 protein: CASSFRPGQGNEQYF

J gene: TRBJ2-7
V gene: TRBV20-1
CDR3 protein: CSARGGRNTYEQYF

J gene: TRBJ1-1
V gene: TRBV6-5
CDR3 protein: CASTPTMNTEAFF

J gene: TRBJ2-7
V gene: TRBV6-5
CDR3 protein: CASSYAQRSGYEQYF

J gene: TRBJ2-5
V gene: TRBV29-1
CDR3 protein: CSVESLGLAGVRGETQYF

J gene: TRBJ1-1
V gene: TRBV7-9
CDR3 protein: CASSFGQGTVTEAFF

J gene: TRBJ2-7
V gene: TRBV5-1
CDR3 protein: CASSSDTINYEQYF

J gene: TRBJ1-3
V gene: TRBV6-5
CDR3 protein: CASSPGTYSGSTIYF

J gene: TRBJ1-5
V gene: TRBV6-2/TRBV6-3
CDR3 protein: CASSYQGGNQPQHF

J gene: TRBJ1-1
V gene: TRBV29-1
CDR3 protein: CSVARIGQLPMNTEAFF

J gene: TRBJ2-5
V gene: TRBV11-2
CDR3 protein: CASSLALLAGVETQYF

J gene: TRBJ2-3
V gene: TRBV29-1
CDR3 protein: CSVELRGLTDTQYF

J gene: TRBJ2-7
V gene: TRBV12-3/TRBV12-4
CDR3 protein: CASSLQASYEQYF

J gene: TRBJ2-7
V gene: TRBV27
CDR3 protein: CASSFGAGEDEQYF

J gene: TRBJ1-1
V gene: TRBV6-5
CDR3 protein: CASSVTRQSSTEAFF

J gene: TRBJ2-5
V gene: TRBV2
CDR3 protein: CASNKVAGETQYF

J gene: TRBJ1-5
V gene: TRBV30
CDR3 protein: CAWTKQGQGKVNQPQHF

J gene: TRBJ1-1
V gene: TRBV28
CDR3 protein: CASSQDRARTFF